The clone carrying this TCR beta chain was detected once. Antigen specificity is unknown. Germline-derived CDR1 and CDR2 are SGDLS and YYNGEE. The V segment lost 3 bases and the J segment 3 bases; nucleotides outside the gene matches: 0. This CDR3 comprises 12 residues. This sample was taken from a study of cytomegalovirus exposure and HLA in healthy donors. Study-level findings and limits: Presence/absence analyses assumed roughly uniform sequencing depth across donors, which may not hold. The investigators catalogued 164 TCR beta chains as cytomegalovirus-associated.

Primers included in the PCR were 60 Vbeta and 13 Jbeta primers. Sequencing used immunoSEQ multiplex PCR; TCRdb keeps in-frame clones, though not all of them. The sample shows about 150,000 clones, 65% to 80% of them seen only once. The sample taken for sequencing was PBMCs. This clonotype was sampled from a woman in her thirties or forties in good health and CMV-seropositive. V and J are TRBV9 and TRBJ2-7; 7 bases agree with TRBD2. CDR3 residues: CASSGEGYEQYF. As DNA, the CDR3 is TGTGCCAGCAGCGGGGAGGGCTACGAGCAGTACTTC.